These T cell receptor beta chains were read from a single sample in a study of T cell repertoires in cytomegalovirus infection. MiXCR, applied by TCRdb to the reads, yields one record per CDR3 protein. The data show 550,000 to 850,000 distinct CDR3 sequences, roughly 33% seen once. These TCRs' antigens remain unknown. The specimen was cultured PBMCs, collected from culture after CMV antigen stimulation. Source of these receptors: a human donor in good health (CMV status not recorded). Some clones in this sample may be carry-over from other donors' samples. Both conserved end residues are part of each CDR3. The D gene is left open where the match is weak. Clone size is shown for a subset of rows, as once, few, many or a class of expanded clone.

d_gene,v_gene,abundance,j_gene,CDR3aa,CDR3nt
.,TRBV4-1,.,TRBJ1-5,CASSQVSGVNQPQHF,TGCGCCAGCAGCCAAGTATCAGGGGTGAATCAGCCCCAGCATTTT
.,TRBV7-8,.,TRBJ1-2,CASSQPGRDYGYTF,TGTGCCAGCAGCCAGCCCGGACGGGACTATGGCTACACCTTC
TRBD1,TRBV7-9,few,TRBJ1-2,CASSTRTGDGYTF,TGTGCCAGCAGCACCCGGACAGGGGATGGCTACACCTTC
TRBD1,TRBV7-9,.,TRBJ2-1,CASSYAVGTGFYNEQFF,TGTGCCAGCAGCTACGCGGTAGGGACAGGTTTTTACAATGAGCAGTTCTTC
.,TRBV19,few,TRBJ1-1,CASSMVQENTEAFF,TGTGCCAGTAGTATGGTTCAGGAGAACACTGAAGCTTTCTTT
.,TRBV4-1,.,TRBJ2-1,CASSQDSLGAPSSYNEQFF,TGCGCCAGCAGCCAAGACTCCCTTGGAGCGCCTAGCTCCTACAATGAGCAGTTCTTC
.,TRBV3-1,.,TRBJ1-2,CASSRLGVENGYTF,TGTGCCAGCAGCCGACTGGGGGTAGAAAATGGCTACACCTTC
TRBD1,TRBV6-1,.,TRBJ2-7,CASSYRDRGREQYF,TGTGCCAGCAGTTACCGGGACAGGGGGCGCGAGCAGTACTTC
TRBD1,TRBV7-8,few,TRBJ2-5,CASSKRTGSSRETQYF,TGTGCCAGCAGCAAAAGGACAGGCTCCTCCCGGGAGACCCAGTACTTC
.,TRBV27,.,TRBJ1-1,CASISQLGWVTEAFF,TGTGCCAGCATCTCACAGCTTGGGTGGGTGACTGAAGCTTTCTTT
.,TRBV7-2,few,TRBJ2-3,CASSLDMVGTQYF,TGTGCCAGCAGCTTAGACATGGTAGGCACGCAGTATTTT
.,TRBV7-2,many,TRBJ1-2,CASSLVRVQYGYTF,TGTGCCAGCAGCTTAGTGAGGGTCCAGTATGGCTACACCTTC
.,TRBV30,.,TRBJ1-2,CAWSVPGVDGYTF,TGTGCCTGGAGTGTACCGGGGGTCGATGGCTACACCTTC
TRBD2,TRBV5-1,.,TRBJ2-1,CASSLVAGMNNEQFF,TGCGCCAGCAGCTTAGTAGCGGGGATGAACAATGAGCAGTTCTTC
TRBD2,TRBV20-1,.,TRBJ2-7,CSARASVAGAYEQYF,TGCAGTGCTAGAGCAAGTGTAGCGGGGGCCTACGAGCAGTACTTC
.,TRBV28,few,TRBJ1-2,CASSFLQGLADFNYGYTF,TGTGCCAGCAGTTTCCTGCAGGGCTTGGCCGATTTTAACTATGGCTACACCTTC
.,TRBV6-1,.,TRBJ1-1,CASSEKSSTEAFF,TGTGCCAGCAGTGAAAAATCGAGCACTGAAGCTTTCTTT
.,TRBV5-1,.,TRBJ2-1,CASSPAWSGASKDNEQFF,TGCGCCAGCAGCCCGGCGTGGTCAGGGGCTAGCAAGGACAATGAGCAGTTCTTC
TRBD2,TRBV5-4,.,TRBJ2-3,CASSLGGLAGRDTQYF,TGTGCCAGCAGCTTGGGGGGTCTAGCGGGGAGAGATACGCAGTATTTT
.,TRBV5-1,.,TRBJ1-1,CASSVTPENTEAFF,TGCGCCAGCAGCGTGACACCAGAGAACACTGAAGCTTTCTTT
.,TRBV7-2,.,TRBJ2-3,CASCHSTDTQYF,TGTGCCAGCTGTCACAGCACAGATACGCAGTATTTT
.,TRBV6-1,few,TRBJ2-1,CASSEAPGSAYNEQFF,TGTGCCAGCAGTGAAGCCCCGGGCTCCGCCTACAATGAGCAGTTCTTC
.,TRBV9,.,TRBJ1-6,CASSPSSGPLHF,TGTGCCAGCAGCCCCAGTTCTGGACCCCTCCACTTT
.,TRBV5-1,.,TRBJ2-7,CASSVGHGPYEQYF,TGCGCCAGCAGCGTAGGACACGGGCCCTACGAGCAGTACTTC
.,TRBV7-9,.,TRBJ2-3,CASTRQFLSTDTQYF,TGTGCCAGCACTCGACAGTTTCTAAGCACAGATACGCAGTATTTT
.,TRBV18,.,TRBJ1-2,CASSPEAETNYGYTF,TGTGCCAGCTCACCTGAGGCAGAGACTAACTATGGCTACACCTTC
TRBD1,TRBV4-2,.,TRBJ1-4,CASSQDGDRDEKLFF,TGTGCCAGCAGCCAAGACGGTGACAGGGATGAAAAACTGTTTTTT
.,TRBV12-3/TRBV12-4,.,TRBJ1-5,CASSPDGTYQPQHF,TGTGCCAGCAGCCCGGACGGGACCTATCAGCCCCAGCATTTT
.,TRBV7-2,many,TRBJ1-1,CASSFSGDTEAFF,TGTGCCAGCAGCTTTTCTGGGGACACTGAAGCTTTCTTT
.,TRBV19,few,TRBJ2-2,CASCSWGELFF,TGTGCCAGTTGTAGTTGGGGGGAGCTGTTTTTT
.,TRBV6-1,.,TRBJ2-3,CASSEGPASAEGDTQYF,TGTGCCAGCAGTGAAGGCCCAGCTAGCGCCGAAGGCGATACGCAGTATTTT
TRBD2,TRBV24-1,few,TRBJ2-1,CATSDTAGGDNEQFF,TGTGCCACCAGTGATACAGCGGGAGGCGACAATGAGCAGTTCTTC
.,TRBV2,.,TRBJ2-1,CASKPGSDYNGQFF,TGTGCCAGCAAGCCCGGGAGCGACTACAATGGGCAGTTCTTC
.,TRBV15,.,TRBJ2-5,CATSRGGRDQETQYF,TGTGCCACCAGCAGAGGAGGGAGAGACCAAGAGACCCAGTACTTC
.,TRBV7-9,many,TRBJ1-1,CASSSVSGTANTEAFF,TGTGCCAGCAGCTCAGTTTCCGGGACCGCGAACACTGAAGCTTTCTTT
TRBD1,TRBV7-8,.,TRBJ2-3,CASSLAETGTQYF,TGTGCCAGCAGCTTAGCAGAGACAGGGACGCAGTATTTT
.,TRBV7-2,many,TRBJ2-3,CASSRLTDTQYF,TGTGCCAGCAGCCGATTAACAGATACGCAGTATTTT
.,TRBV5-4,.,TRBJ1-2,CASSSGIPGGYTF,TGTGCCAGCAGCTCAGGGATACCAGGTGGCTACACCTTC
.,TRBV7-8,.,TRBJ1-1,CASSVTGFLENTEAFF,TGTGCCAGCAGCGTAACAGGGTTTTTGGAGAACACTGAAGCTTTCTTT
.,TRBV7-6,.,TRBJ1-1,CASSFGPGQEAFF,TGTGCCAGCAGCTTCGGACCGGGACAAGAAGCTTTCTTT
TRBD2,TRBV4-1,.,TRBJ2-1,CASSQVPQIAGRDEQFF,TGCGCCAGCAGCCAAGTCCCCCAGATAGCGGGTCGGGATGAGCAGTTCTTC
TRBD2,TRBV10-3,.,TRBJ2-1,CAISEYRTSGGAVDEQFF,TGTGCCATCAGTGAGTATAGGACTAGCGGGGGGGCCGTGGATGAGCAGTTCTTC
TRBD1,TRBV25-1,.,TRBJ2-1,CASSRGQMGNEQFF,TGTGCCAGCAGCAGGGGGCAGATGGGCAATGAGCAGTTCTTC
TRBD1,TRBV7-2,many,TRBJ1-2,CASSLGPDRAIYGYTF,TGTGCCAGCAGCTTAGGCCCCGACAGGGCGATCTATGGCTACACCTTC
TRBD2,TRBV7-2,few,TRBJ2-7,CASSLPARASGARSEQYF,TGTGCCAGCAGCCTACCCGCCCGGGCTAGCGGGGCCCGGAGCGAGCAGTACTTC
.,TRBV5-6,.,TRBJ2-3,CASSLGPGRTDTQYF,TGTGCCAGCAGCTTGGGGCCAGGGAGGACAGATACGCAGTATTTT
TRBD2,TRBV7-8,many,TRBJ2-2,CASSSWGGRAGELFF,TGTGCCAGCAGCTCATGGGGCGGGAGGGCCGGGGAGCTGTTTTTT
.,TRBV19,.,TRBJ1-5,CASSILRGSNQPQHF,TGTGCCAGTAGTATACTACGGGGTAGCAATCAGCCCCAGCATTTT
TRBD2,TRBV6-2/TRBV6-3,few,TRBJ2-1,CASRQPGLAINEQFF,TGTGCCAGCAGACAGCCGGGACTAGCGATCAATGAGCAGTTCTTC
.,TRBV6-1,.,TRBJ2-3,CATWGPGEQYF,TGTGCCACCTGGGGACCCGGGGAGCAGTATTTT
TRBD1,TRBV7-9,few,TRBJ2-5,CASSFGQAWSETQYF,TGTGCCAGCAGTTTCGGACAGGCTTGGTCGGAGACCCAGTACTTC
TRBD1,TRBV12-3/TRBV12-4,few,TRBJ1-5,CASSLAGGEMPQHF,TGTGCCAGCAGTTTAGCAGGGGGCGAAATGCCCCAGCATTTT
TRBD1,TRBV4-1,few,TRBJ1-5,CASSQVGGRGRLQGAQHF,TGCGCCAGCAGCCAAGTAGGGGGCAGGGGCCGCCTCCAAGGGGCCCAGCATTTT
.,TRBV10-3,.,TRBJ2-5,CAISQDRSETQYF,TGTGCCATCAGCCAAGACAGGAGCGAGACCCAGTACTTC
.,TRBV6-5,.,TRBJ1-5,CARSRGARNQPQHF,TGTGCCAGATCACGGGGGGCTCGCAATCAGCCCCAGCATTTT